The clone carrying this T cell receptor beta chain has a handful of counts. No antigen is known for it. Germline V lookup: CDR1 ENHRY, CDR2 SYGVKD. This CDR3 region has 12 residues. The V gene end was trimmed by 10 bases and the J gene end by 8 bases; junction bases not matched to a gene: 9. The sample is drawn from a study of PD-1 blockade in classical Hodgkin lymphoma. Whole-study results and caveats: As was reported, newly diagnosed patients showed lower baseline TCR diversity than healthy donors did. CD4+ TCR diversity, unlike CD8+, rose significantly by C4D1. Before treatment, complete responders showed about the same diversity as newly diagnosed patients.

Sequencing was performed with immunoSEQ multiplex PCR; in TCRdb, only in-frame clones are kept and a portion is missing. This table has 17,000 or so clones, more than 75% appearing once. No patient escaped relapse after autologous stem cell transplantation, and brentuximab vedotin exposure varied. This TCR was recovered from a human donor with classical Hodgkin lymphoma. Material: peripheral blood mononuclear cells (PBMCs), obtained before the second cycle of nivolumab. J is TRBJ1-1 and V is TRBV10-3; 8 bases are shared with TRBD1. The CDR3, as DNA: TGTGCCACCTCCGGGGGACAGGCAGAAGCTTTCTTT. Its protein is CATSGGQAEAFF.